The TCR beta chain under discussion was sequenced for a study of blood T cell repertoires in COVID-19. Overall study: COVID-19 samples, acute and convalescent, were from the United States, Italy and Spain. T cells, B-cell-depleted T cells, or PBMCs supplied cDNA or gDNA.

Using immunoSEQ multiplex PCR, the repertoire was profiled, and TCRdb retains in-frame clones only, with some absent. The sample comprises more than 13,000 clones, around 83% of which are singletons, and under 35% rests with the top ten. This clone is labeled large. The CDR3 covers 15 residues. V lost 2 bases and J lost 3, with 14 bases in between. Per germline, CDR1 MDHEN and CDR2 SYDVKM. The sequence derives from a man between 50 and 59 years old with active COVID-19. The chain has TRBV28 and TRBJ2-7; D might be TRBD2 (7 bases). Specimen: peripheral blood. CDR3 nucleotides: TGTGCCAGCAGTTTAATGGGGGCTAGCGGCTACGAGCAGTACTTC. This gives the protein CASSLMGASGYEQYF.